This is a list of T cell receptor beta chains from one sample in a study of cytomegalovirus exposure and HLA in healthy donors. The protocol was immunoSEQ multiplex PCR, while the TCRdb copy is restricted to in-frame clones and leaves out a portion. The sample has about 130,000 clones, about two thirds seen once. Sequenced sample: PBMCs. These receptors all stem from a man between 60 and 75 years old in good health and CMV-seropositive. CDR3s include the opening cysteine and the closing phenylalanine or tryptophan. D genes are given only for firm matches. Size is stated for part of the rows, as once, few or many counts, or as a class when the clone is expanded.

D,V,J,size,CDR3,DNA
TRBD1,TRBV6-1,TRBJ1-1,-,CASSENRGDTEAFF,TGTGCCAGCAGTGAAAACAGGGGTGACACTGAAGCTTTCTTT
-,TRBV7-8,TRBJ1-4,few,CASSLVPQGTTNEKLFF,TGTGCCAGCAGCTTAGTTCCCCAGGGTACAACTAATGAAAAACTGTTTTTT
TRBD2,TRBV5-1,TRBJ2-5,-,CASSFSQGGETQYF,TGCGCCAGCAGCTTTTCCCAGGGAGGGGAGACCCAGTACTTC
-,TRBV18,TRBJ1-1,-,CASSPVMGSPTEAFF,TGTGCCAGCTCACCAGTTATGGGGAGTCCCACTGAAGCTTTCTTT
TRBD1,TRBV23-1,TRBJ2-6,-,CASSQPDRGSGTGANVLTF,TGCGCCAGCAGTCAACCGGACAGGGGAAGTGGTACTGGGGCCAACGTCCTGACTTTC
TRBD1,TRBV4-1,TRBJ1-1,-,CASSQDRQGMAFF,TGCGCCAGCAGCCAAGACCGACAGGGGATGGCTTTCTTT
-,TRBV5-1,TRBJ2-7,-,CASSFGTPFYEQYF,TGCGCCAGCAGCTTTGGGACTCCTTTCTACGAGCAGTACTTC
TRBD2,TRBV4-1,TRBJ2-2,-,CASSQFKRGRNTGELFF,TGCGCCAGCAGCCAATTTAAGCGGGGGCGGAACACCGGGGAGCTGTTTTTT
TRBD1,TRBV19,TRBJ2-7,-,CASSIDGTGTYEQYF,TGTGCCAGTAGTATCGACGGGACAGGGACCTACGAGCAGTACTTC
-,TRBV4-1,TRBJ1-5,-,CASSRHQTSNQPQHF,TGCGCCAGCAGCCGGCACCAAACCAGCAATCAGCCCCAGCATTTT
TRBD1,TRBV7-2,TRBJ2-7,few,CASSKVGTEVSYEQYF,TGTGCCAGCAGCAAAGTCGGGACAGAGGTCTCCTACGAGCAGTACTTC
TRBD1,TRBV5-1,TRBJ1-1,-,CASKTSDRETTEAFF,TGCGCCAGCAAGACCTCGGACAGGGAGACCACTGAAGCTTTCTTT
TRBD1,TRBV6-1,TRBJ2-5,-,CASSEIVRGLVETQYF,TGTGCCAGCAGTGAAATAGTCAGGGGGCTTGTGGAGACCCAGTACTTC
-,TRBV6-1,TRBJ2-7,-,CASTARNNEQYF,TGTGCCAGCACGGCGCGGAACAACGAGCAGTACTTC
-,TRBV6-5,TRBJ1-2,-,CASRRERNYGYTF,TGTGCCAGCAGGAGGGAAAGGAACTATGGCTACACCTTC
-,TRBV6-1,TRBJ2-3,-,CASRVLSGTDTQYF,TGTGCCAGCAGGGTCCTTAGCGGCACAGATACGCAGTATTTT
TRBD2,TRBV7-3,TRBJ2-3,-,CASSSVAGGPTDTQYF,TGTGCCAGCAGCTCCGTAGCGGGGGGGCCCACAGATACGCAGTATTTT
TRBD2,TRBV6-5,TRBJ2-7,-,CASSYSIAGEQYF,TGTGCCAGCAGTTACTCGATAGCGGGCGAGCAGTACTTC
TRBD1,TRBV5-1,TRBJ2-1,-,CASSRQGGDNEQFF,TGCGCCAGCAGCCGACAGGGGGGTGACAATGAGCAGTTCTTC
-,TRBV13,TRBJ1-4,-,CASSLGLPGTNEKLFF,TGTGCCAGCAGCTTAGGGTTGCCGGGAACTAATGAAAAACTGTTTTTT
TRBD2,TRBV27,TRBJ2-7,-,CASTRTGLAGPKTKVHEQYF,TGTGCCAGCACTCGAACGGGACTAGCGGGGCCTAAAACTAAGGTCCACGAGCAGTACTTC
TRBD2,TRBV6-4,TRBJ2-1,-,CASSELFSGGLDEQFF,TGTGCCAGCAGTGAACTGTTTAGCGGGGGGCTCGATGAGCAGTTCTTC
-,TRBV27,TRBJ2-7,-,CASSFGAPFYEQYF,TGTGCCAGCAGTTTCGGAGCGCCCTTTTACGAGCAGTACTTC
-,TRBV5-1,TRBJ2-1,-,CASSLGHNEQFF,TGCGCCAGCAGCTTGGGGCACAATGAGCAGTTCTTC
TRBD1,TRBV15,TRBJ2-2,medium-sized,CATSRDRGYTGELFF,TGTGCCACCAGCCGGGACAGGGGGTACACCGGGGAGCTGTTTTTT
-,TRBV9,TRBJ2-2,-,CASSAGKVSGELFF,TGTGCCAGCAGCGCCGGGAAGGTATCCGGGGAGCTGTTTTTT
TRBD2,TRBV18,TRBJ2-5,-,CASSLSPRGSGDRQETQYF,TGTGCCAGCTCACTTTCGCCTAGGGGTAGCGGGGACCGCCAAGAGACCCAGTACTTC
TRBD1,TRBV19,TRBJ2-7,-,CASQNNPGQGNEQYF,TGTGCCAGCCAAAACAACCCGGGACAGGGGAACGAGCAGTACTTC
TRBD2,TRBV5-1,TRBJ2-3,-,CASSYGLAGGTDTQYF,TGCGCCAGCAGCTACGGACTAGCGGGGGGGACAGATACGCAGTATTTT
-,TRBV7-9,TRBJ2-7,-,CASSLEPFYEQYF,TGTGCCAGCAGCTTAGAGCCGTTCTACGAGCAGTACTTC
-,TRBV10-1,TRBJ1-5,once,CASSPGLGQPQHF,TGCGCCAGCAGCCCTGGGCTTGGGCAGCCCCAGCATTTT
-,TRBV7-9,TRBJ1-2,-,CASSLGTQLNYGYTF,TGTGCCAGCAGCTTAGGGACACAGCTGAACTATGGCTACACCTTC
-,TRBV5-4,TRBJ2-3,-,CASRTAPITDTQYF,TGTGCCAGCAGAACTGCCCCAATCACAGATACGCAGTATTTT
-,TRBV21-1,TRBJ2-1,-,CASSKVPGQRQFF,TGTGCCAGCAGCAAAGTCCCGGGACAGCGTCAGTTCTTC
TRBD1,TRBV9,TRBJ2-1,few,CASNRQGSYNEQFF,TGTGCCAGCAATAGACAGGGTTCATACAATGAGCAGTTCTTC
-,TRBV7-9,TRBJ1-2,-,CASSLETAYGYTF,TGTGCCAGCAGCTTAGAGACAGCCTATGGCTACACCTTC